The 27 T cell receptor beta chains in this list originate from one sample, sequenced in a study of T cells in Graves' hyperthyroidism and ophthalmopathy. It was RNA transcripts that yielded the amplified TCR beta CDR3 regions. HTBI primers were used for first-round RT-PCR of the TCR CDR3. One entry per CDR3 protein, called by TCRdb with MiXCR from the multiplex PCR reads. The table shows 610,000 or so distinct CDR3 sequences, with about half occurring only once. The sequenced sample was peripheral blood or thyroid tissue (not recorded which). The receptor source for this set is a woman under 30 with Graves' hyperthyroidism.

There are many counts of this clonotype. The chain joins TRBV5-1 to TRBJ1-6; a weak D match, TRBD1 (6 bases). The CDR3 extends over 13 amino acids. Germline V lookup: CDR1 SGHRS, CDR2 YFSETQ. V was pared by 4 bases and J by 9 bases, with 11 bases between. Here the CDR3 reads CASSPDSTSPLHF. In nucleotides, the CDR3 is TGCGCCAGCAGCCCGGACAGCACTTCACCCCTCCACTTT.

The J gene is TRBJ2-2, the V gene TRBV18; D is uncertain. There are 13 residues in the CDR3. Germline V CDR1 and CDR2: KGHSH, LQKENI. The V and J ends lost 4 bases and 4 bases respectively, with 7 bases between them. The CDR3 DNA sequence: TGTGCCAGCTCACAAGCGATCACCGGGGAGCTGTTTTTT. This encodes CASSQAITGELFF. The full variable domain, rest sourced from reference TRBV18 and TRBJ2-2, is NAGVMQNPRHLVRRRGQEARLRCSPMKGHSHVYWYRQLPEEGLKFMVYLQKENIIDESGMPKERFSAEFPKEGPSILRIQQVVRGDSAAYFCASSQAITGELFFGEGSRLTVL.

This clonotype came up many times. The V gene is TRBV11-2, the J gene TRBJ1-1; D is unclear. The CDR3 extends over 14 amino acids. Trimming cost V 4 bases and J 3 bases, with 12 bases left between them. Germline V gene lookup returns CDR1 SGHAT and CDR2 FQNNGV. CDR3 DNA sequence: TGTGCCAGCAGCTCAACCCTATTGGACACTGAAGCTTTCTTT. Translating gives CASSSTLLDTEAFF.

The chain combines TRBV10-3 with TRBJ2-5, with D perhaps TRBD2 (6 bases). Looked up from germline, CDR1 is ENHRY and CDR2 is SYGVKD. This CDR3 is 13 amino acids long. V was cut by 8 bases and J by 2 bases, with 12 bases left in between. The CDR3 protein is CAIGGGTQETQYF. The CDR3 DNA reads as TGTGCCATCGGAGGCGGGACGCAAGAGACCCAGTACTTC.

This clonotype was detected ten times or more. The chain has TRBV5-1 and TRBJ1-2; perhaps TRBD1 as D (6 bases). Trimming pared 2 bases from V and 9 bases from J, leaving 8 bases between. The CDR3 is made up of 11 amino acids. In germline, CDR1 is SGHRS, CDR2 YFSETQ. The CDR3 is CASSFRGRYTF. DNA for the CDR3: TGCGCCAGCAGCTTTCGGGGGCGCTACACCTTC.

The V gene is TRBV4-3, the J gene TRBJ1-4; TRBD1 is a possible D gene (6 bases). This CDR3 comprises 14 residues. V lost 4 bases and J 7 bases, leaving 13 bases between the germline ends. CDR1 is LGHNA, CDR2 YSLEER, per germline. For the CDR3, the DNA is TGCGCCAGCAGCCCTGAGAGGGGGAGTGAAAAACTGTTTTTT. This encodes CASSPERGSEKLFF.

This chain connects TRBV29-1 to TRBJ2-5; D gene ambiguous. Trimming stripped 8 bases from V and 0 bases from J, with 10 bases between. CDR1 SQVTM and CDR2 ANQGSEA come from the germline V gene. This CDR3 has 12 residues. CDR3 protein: CSLYPHQETQYF. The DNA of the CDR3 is TGCAGCTTGTACCCCCACCAAGAGACCCAGTACTTC.

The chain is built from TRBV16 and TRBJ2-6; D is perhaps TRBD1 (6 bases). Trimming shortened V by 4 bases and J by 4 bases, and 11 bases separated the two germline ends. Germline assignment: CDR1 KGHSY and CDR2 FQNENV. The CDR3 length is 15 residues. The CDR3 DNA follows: TGTGCCAGCAGCCCGTCCGGGACAGGGGCCAACGTCCTGACTTTC. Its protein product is CASSPSGTGANVLTF. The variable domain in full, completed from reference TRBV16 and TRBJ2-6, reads GEEVAQTPKHLVRGEGQKAKLYCAPIKGHSYVFWYQQVLKNEFKFLISFQNENVFDETGMPKERFSAKCLPNSPCSLEIQATKLEDSAVYFCASSPSGTGANVLTFGAGSRLTVL.

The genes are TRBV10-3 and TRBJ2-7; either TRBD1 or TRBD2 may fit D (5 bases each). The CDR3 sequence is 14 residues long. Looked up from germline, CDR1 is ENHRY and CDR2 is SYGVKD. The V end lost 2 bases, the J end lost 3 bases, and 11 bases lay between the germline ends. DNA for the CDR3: TGTGCCATCAGTGAGGAGGGACCATACTACGAGCAGTACTTC. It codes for CAISEEGPYYEQYF.

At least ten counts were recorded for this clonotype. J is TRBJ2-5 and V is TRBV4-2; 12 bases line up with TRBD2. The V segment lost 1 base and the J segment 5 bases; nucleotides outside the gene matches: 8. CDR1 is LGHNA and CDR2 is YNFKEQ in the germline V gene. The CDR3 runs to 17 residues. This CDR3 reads CASSQVSSGRAQETQYF. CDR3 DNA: TGTGCCAGCAGCCAAGTTTCTAGCGGGAGGGCCCAGGAGACCCAGTACTTC.

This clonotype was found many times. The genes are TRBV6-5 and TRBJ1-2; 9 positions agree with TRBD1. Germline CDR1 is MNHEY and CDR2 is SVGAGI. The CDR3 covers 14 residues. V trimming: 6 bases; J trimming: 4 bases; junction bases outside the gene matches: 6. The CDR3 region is CASRDRDRVYGYTF. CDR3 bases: TGTGCCAGCAGGGACCGGGACAGGGTCTATGGCTACACCTTC.

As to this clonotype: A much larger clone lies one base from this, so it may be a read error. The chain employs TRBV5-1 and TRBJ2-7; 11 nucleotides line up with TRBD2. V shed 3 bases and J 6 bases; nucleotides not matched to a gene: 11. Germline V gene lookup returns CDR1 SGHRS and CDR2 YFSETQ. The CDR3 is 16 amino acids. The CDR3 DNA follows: TGCGCCAGCAGCTCGAGCCGACTAGCGGGGTTATGCGAGCAGTACTTC. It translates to CASSSSRLAGLCEQYF.

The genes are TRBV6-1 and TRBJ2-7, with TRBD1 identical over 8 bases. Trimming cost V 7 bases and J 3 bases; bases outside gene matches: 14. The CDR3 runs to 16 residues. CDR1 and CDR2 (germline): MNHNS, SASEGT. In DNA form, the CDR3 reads TGTGCCAGCAAACAATTATGGACAGGGTATTTCTACGAGCAGTACTTC. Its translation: CASKQLWTGYFYEQYF.

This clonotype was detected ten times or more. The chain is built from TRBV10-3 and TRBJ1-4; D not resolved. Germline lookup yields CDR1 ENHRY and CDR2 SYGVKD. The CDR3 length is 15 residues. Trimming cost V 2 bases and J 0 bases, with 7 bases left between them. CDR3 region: CAISERLPTNEKLFF. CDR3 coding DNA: TGTGCCATCAGTGAGCGGCTCCCAACTAATGAAAAACTGTTTTTT.

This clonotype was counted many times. The CDR3 protein is CASSFGPREETQYF. CDR3 nucleotide sequence: TGTGCCAGCAGCTTCGGTCCCAGGGAAGAGACCCAGTACTTC. This chain joins TRBV5-8 and TRBJ2-5; D might be TRBD1 (5 bases). The CDR3 runs to 14 residues. Germline CDR1 and CDR2: SGHTS and YDEGEE. The germline V and J ends were trimmed by 2 bases and 3 bases, with 11 bases remaining between them.

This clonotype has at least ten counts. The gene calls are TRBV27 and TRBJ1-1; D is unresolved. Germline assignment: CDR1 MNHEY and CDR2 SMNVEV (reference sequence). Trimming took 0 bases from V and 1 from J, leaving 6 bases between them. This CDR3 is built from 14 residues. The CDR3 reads CASSLSLGNTEAFF. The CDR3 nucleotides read TGTGCCAGCAGTTTATCTCTTGGGAACACTGAAGCTTTCTTT.

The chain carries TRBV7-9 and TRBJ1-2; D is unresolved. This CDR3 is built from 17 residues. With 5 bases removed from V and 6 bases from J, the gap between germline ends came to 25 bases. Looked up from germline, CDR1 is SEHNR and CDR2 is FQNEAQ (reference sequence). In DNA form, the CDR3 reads TGTGCCAGCAGCCAAGTGGAGGGAGTCACCGGGGATAATGGCTACACCTTC. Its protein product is CASSQVEGVTGDNGYTF. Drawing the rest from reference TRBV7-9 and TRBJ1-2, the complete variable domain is DTGVSQNPRHKITKRGQNVTFRCDPISEHNRLYWYRQTLGQGPEFLTYFQNEAQLEKSRLLSDRFSAERPKGSFSTLEIQRTEQGDSAMYLCASSQVEGVTGDNGYTFGSGTRLTVV.

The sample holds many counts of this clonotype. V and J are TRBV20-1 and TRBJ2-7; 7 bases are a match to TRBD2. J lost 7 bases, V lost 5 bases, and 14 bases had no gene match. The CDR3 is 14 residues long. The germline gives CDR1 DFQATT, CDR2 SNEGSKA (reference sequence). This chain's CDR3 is CSARPSGLMGEQYF. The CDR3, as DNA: TGCAGTGCTCGCCCTAGCGGTCTGATGGGGGAGCAGTACTTC.

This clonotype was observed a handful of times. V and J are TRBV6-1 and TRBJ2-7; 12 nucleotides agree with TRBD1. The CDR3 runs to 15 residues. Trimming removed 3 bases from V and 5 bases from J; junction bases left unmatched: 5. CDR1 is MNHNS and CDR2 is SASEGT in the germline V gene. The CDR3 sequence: CASSDMGQGADEQYF. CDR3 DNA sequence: TGTGCCAGCAGTGACATGGGACAGGGGGCCGACGAGCAGTACTTC.

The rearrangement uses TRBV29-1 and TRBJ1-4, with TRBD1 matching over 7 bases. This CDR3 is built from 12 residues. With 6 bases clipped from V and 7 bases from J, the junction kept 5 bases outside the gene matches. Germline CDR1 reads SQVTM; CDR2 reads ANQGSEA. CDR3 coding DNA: TGCAGCGTCCGACAGGGATCTGAAAAACTGTTTTTT. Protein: CSVRQGSEKLFF.

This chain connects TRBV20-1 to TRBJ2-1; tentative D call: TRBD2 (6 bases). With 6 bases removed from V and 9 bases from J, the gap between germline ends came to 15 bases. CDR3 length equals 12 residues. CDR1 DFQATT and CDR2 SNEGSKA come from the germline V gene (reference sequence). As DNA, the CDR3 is TGCAGTGCCGGTACGGGGGAAGGTGAGCAGTTCTTC. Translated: CSAGTGEGEQFF.

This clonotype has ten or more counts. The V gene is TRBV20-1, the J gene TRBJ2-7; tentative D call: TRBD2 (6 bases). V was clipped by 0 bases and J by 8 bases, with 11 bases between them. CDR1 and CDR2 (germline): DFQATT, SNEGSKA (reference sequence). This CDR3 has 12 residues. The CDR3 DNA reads TGCAGTGCTAGAGATCCTAGCGTCAAGCAGTACTTC. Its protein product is CSARDPSVKQYF.

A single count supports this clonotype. CDR3 region: CSVMWTGRNYGYTF. CDR3 bases: TGCAGCGTCATGTGGACAGGTCGTAACTATGGCTACACCTTC. This sequence joins TRBV29-1 and TRBJ1-2, with 7 bases lining up with TRBD1. This CDR3 has 14 residues. Germline V gives CDR1 SQVTM, CDR2 ANQGSEA. V trimming: 6 bases; J trimming: 1 base; junction bases outside the gene matches: 8.

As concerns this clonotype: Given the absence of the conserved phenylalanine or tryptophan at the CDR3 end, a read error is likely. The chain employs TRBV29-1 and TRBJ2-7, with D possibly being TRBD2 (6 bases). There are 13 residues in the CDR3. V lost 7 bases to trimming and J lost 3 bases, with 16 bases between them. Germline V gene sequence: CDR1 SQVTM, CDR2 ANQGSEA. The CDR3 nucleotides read TGCAGCGCTTCGGGGGACGGTTGCTACGAGCAGTACCTC. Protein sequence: CSASGDGCYEQYL.

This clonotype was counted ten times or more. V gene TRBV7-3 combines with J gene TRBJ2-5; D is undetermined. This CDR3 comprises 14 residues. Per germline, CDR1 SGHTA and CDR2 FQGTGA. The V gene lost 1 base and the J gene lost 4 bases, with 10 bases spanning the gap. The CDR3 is CASSLNSPGETQYF. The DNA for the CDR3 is TGTGCCAGCAGCTTAAACAGTCCGGGAGAGACCCAGTACTTC. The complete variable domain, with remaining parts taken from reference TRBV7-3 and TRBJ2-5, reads GAGVSQTPSNKVTEKGKYVELRCDPISGHTALYWYRQSLGQGPEFLIYFQGTGAADDSGLPNDRFFAVRPEGSVSTLKIQRTERGDSAVYLCASSLNSPGETQYFGPGTRLLVL.

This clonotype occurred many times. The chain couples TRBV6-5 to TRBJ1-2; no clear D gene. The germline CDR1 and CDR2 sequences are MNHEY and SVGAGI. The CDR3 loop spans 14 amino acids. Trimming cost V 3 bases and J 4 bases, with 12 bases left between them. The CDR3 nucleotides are TGTGCCAGCAGTTATAGCTGGGGTATCTATGGCTACACCTTC. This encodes CASSYSWGIYGYTF.

CDR3 sequence (DNA): TGTGCCATCAGTGACCGGCAGAACACTGAAGCTTTCTTT. Protein sequence: CAISDRQNTEAFF. This chain joins TRBV10-3 and TRBJ1-1; D unclear. Germline V gene lookup returns CDR1 ENHRY and CDR2 SYGVKD. The ends were cut back, 3 bases at V and 1 base at J, with 6 bases in the middle. The CDR3 length is 13 residues.